Given below is one T cell receptor beta chain in context. CDR3 size: 19 residues. Looked up from germline, CDR1 is LGHDT and CDR2 is YNNKEL (reference sequence). V gave up 0 bases and J gave up 7 bases; unmatched junction bases: 16. As originally analysed: Nucleated cell number was recorded as an estimate derived from reference gene primer amplification. Profiling relied on immunoSEQ multiplex PCR, and the TCRdb table lists in-frame clones only, not all of them. That table supplies the V and J calls and clone size; D and trimming were determined from the DNA. The table has approximately 250,000 clones, approximately 84% seen once. The data derive from a study of blood T cell repertoires in COVID-19. The wider study: PBMCs, B-cell-depleted T cells, or T cells provided the cDNA or gDNA that made up the material.

This sequence joins TRBV3-1 (or the pseudogene TRBV3-2) and TRBJ2-1; TRBD2 matches 9 bases. Sequencing used peripheral blood. This TCR was sampled from a man in his fifties with acute or convalescent COVID-19. The CDR3 loop reads CASSQEGGLAGIGLNEQFF. In DNA, the CDR3 is TGTGCCAGCAGCCAAGAGGGAGGTCTAGCGGGGATTGGATTAAATGAGCAGTTCTTC.